A single sample gave rise to the 16 T cell receptor beta chains below, sequenced in a study of response to subunit inactivated influenza vaccine. TCRdb redid the calling of the RT-PCR reads with MiXCR, one entry per CDR3 protein. The profile shows hundreds of thousands of distinct CDR3 sequences, about 25% of them singletons. Sequences were derived from CD4+ T cells sorted from PBMCs, sampled more than 4 days after vaccination. The receptor set was obtained from a man in his fifties who received an inactivated influenza vaccine.

This chain connects TRBV23-1 to TRBJ2-1; 7 positions match TRBD1. TRBV23-1 is assigned to the ORF class and has an uncertain function. The CDR3 spans 17 residues. V shed 3 bases and J 5 bases; nucleotides not matched to a gene: 13. The CDR3 nucleotides are TGCGCCAGCAGTCATACCCCGACAGGGACAGACAACAATGAGCAGTTCTTC. Translating it yields CASSHTPTGTDNNEQFF.

This clonotype was observed a handful of times. The V and J genes are TRBV4-1 and TRBJ2-7; 10 bases match TRBD1. The trim removed 3 bases at V and 7 bases at J, leaving 15 bases unmatched. CDR3 length: 17 amino acids. CDR1 is MGHRA, CDR2 YSYEKL, per germline. The CDR3 DNA reads TGCGCCAGCAGCCACCTTGACTTGACAGGGGGCGGGGGTGAGCAGTACTTC. Encoded protein: CASSHLDLTGGGGEQYF.

The table lists this clonotype with a few counts. This rearrangement joins TRBV3-1 to TRBJ1-2; D ambiguous. The germline V and J ends were trimmed by 0 bases and 4 bases, with 6 bases remaining between them. The CDR3 is 13 amino acids. Germline V gene data show CDR1 as LGHDT and CDR2 as YNNKEL (reference sequence). CDR3 amino acids: CASSQEGFYGYTF. In nucleotides, the CDR3 is TGTGCCAGCAGCCAAGAAGGGTTCTATGGCTACACCTTC.

This clonotype came up a few times. The V and J genes are TRBV12-3 or TRBV12-4 and TRBJ1-2; 9 bases fit TRBD1. After removal of 6 bases from V and 8 bases from J, the junction contained 7 bases not matched to a gene. The CDR3 consists of 13 residues. The CDR3 reads CASSTTGGLGYTF. The CDR3 nucleotides read TGTGCCAGCAGCACAACAGGGGGCTTGGGCTACACCTTC.

The chain carries TRBV7-2 and TRBJ2-7; 10 nucleotides line up with TRBD1. Germline V gives CDR1 SGHTA, CDR2 FQGNSA. After removal of 5 bases from V and 1 base from J, the junction contained 5 bases not matched to a gene. The CDR3 consists of 15 residues. The CDR3 loop reads CASSIGTGVSYEQYF. In nucleotides, the CDR3 is TGTGCCAGCAGCATCGGGACAGGGGTTTCCTACGAGCAGTACTTC.

The chain combines TRBV7-6 with TRBJ2-5; D is ambiguous. The CDR3 loop spans 13 amino acids. Trimming removed 5 bases from V and 6 bases from J, with 13 bases in between. CDR1 SGHVS and CDR2 FNYEAQ come from the germline V gene. CDR3 nucleotides: TGTGCCAGCAGCCCATCCGAAGGGCAGACCCAGTACTTC. This codes for CASSPSEGQTQYF.

The table lists this clonotype with many counts. J is TRBJ2-4 and V is TRBV29-1; D ambiguous. In germline, CDR1 is SQVTM, CDR2 ANQGSEA. CDR3 size: 11 residues. V shed 5 bases and J shed 13 bases, with 15 bases lying between them. The CDR3 protein is CSVRLMQSQYF. The CDR3 nucleotides are TGCAGCGTTCGCTTAATGCAGTCACAGTACTTC.

Only a few counts were recorded for this clonotype. CDR3 sequence (DNA): TGTGCCAGCAGCCCACTAGCGGGGGCCCCCAATGAGCAGTTCTTC. Amino acid sequence: CASSPLAGAPNEQFF. The chain links TRBV11-2 to TRBJ2-1; 11 positions agree with TRBD2. CDR3 length equals 15 residues. The V gene's germline CDR1 is SGHAT and CDR2 FQNNGV. V shed 5 bases and J 6 bases; nucleotides not matched to a gene: 6. Variable domain in full (rest from reference TRBV11-2 and TRBJ2-1): EAGVAQSPRYKIIEKRQSVAFWCNPISGHATLYWYQQILGQGPKLLIQFQNNGVVDDSQLPKDRFSAERLKGVDSTLKIQPAKLEDSAVYLCASSPLAGAPNEQFFGPGTRLTVL.

In its sample, this clonotype was seen a few times. The chain is built from TRBV18 and TRBJ2-7; weak D call: TRBD1 (6 bases). Germline CDR1 reads KGHSH; CDR2 reads LQKENI. The CDR3 runs 15 residues. V gave up 1 base and J gave up 2 bases, with 12 bases separating them. The CDR3 nucleotides are TGTGCCAGCTCACCACGACAGGTGGTTCCCTACGAGCAGTACTTC. It is translated as CASSPRQVVPYEQYF.

The chain recombines TRBV12-3 or TRBV12-4 with TRBJ2-5, with D hard to call. This CDR3 has 14 amino acids. V lost 6 bases, J lost 0 bases, and 11 bases lay in between. The CDR3 nucleotides are TGTGCCAGCAGCCACGCTGGGGACCAAGAGACCCAGTACTTC. Translated, it gives CASSHAGDQETQYF.

This sequence joins TRBV29-1 and TRBJ2-7; D not certain. V was cut by 4 bases and J by 3 bases, with 7 bases left in between. The length of the CDR3 is 11 residues. CDR1 is SQVTM and CDR2 is ANQGSEA in the germline V gene. CDR3 sequence: CSVAAGYEQYF. The CDR3 bases are TGCAGCGTTGCGGCAGGCTACGAGCAGTACTTC.

V and J are TRBV4-2 and TRBJ2-5; D possibly corresponds to TRBD2 (5 bases). Germline V lookup: CDR1 LGHNA, CDR2 YNFKEQ. V lost 0 bases and J 4 bases, leaving 6 bases between the germline ends. The CDR3 totals 13 residues. The DNA of the CDR3 is TGTGCCAGCAGCCAAGATGAGGGAGAGACCCAGTACTTC. Protein sequence: CASSQDEGETQYF.

This clonotype was counted at least ten times. The V and J genes are TRBV18 and TRBJ2-1, with D unresolved. The CDR3 contains 14 residues. V lost 0 bases and J 9 bases, leaving 12 bases between the germline ends. The germline V gene has CDR1 KGHSH and CDR2 LQKENI. DNA for the CDR3: TGTGCCAGCTCACCACCCAGTTCCGCAGCTGAGCAGTTCTTC. It encodes CASSPPSSAAEQFF.

Written as DNA, the CDR3 is TGTGCCAGCAGTTACTCCTCCAGGGGGCAAGAGACCCAGTACTTC. It encodes CASSYSSRGQETQYF. J is TRBJ2-5 and V is TRBV6-5; TRBD1 aligns across 7 bases. CDR3 length: 15 residues. Germline-derived CDR1 and CDR2 are MNHEY and SVGAGI. Trimming cost V 0 bases and J 2 bases; bases outside gene matches: 3.

This clonotype was seen more than once but under ten times. V usage is TRBV19 and J usage is TRBJ2-2, with TRBD2 matching over 8 bases. V lost 8 bases and J lost 0; bases outside the gene matches: 11. The CDR3 spans 17 residues. Germline loops: CDR1 LNHDA, CDR2 SQIVND (reference sequence). The CDR3 nucleotides read TGTGCCAGTGCAGGTTGGGGCGGGGGGTCGAACACCGGGGAGCTGTTTTTT. Translation gives CASAGWGGGSNTGELFF. The full variable domain, completed using reference TRBV19 and TRBJ2-2, is DGGITQSPKYLFRKEGQNVTLSCEQNLNHDAMYWYRQDPGQGLRLIYYSQIVNDFQKGDIAEGYSVSREKKESFPLTVTSAQKNPTAFYLCASAGWGGGSNTGELFFGEGSRLTVL.

The chain has TRBV27 and TRBJ2-7, with 11 positions matching TRBD2. J lost 0 bases, V lost 6 bases, and 4 bases had no gene match. This CDR3 has 15 residues. Germline loops: CDR1 MNHEY, CDR2 SMNVEV (reference sequence). The CDR3 bases are TGTGCCAGCAGGGTAGCGGGAGGGCACTCCTACGAGCAGTACTTC. Encoded protein: CASRVAGGHSYEQYF.